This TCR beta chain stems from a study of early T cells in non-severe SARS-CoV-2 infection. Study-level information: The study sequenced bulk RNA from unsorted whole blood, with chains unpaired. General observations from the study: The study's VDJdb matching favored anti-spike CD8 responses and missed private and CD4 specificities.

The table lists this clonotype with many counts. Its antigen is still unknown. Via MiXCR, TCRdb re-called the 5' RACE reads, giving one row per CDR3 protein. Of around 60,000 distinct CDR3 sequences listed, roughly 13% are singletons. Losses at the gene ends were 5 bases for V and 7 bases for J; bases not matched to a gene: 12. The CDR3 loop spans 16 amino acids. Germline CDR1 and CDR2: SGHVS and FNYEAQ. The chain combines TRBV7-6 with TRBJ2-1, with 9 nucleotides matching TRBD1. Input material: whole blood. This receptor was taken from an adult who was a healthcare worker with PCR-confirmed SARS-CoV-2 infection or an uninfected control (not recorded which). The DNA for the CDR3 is TGTGCCAGCAGCCATCCTCGGGACAGGGTTTTTAATGAGCAGTTCTTC. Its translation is CASSHPRDRVFNEQFF. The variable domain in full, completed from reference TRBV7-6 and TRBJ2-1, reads GAGVSQSPRYKVTKRGQDVALRCDPISGHVSLYWYRQALGQGPEFLTYFNYEAQQDKSGLPNDRFSAERPEGSISTLTIQRTEQRDSAMYRCASSHPRDRVFNEQFFGPGTRLTVL.